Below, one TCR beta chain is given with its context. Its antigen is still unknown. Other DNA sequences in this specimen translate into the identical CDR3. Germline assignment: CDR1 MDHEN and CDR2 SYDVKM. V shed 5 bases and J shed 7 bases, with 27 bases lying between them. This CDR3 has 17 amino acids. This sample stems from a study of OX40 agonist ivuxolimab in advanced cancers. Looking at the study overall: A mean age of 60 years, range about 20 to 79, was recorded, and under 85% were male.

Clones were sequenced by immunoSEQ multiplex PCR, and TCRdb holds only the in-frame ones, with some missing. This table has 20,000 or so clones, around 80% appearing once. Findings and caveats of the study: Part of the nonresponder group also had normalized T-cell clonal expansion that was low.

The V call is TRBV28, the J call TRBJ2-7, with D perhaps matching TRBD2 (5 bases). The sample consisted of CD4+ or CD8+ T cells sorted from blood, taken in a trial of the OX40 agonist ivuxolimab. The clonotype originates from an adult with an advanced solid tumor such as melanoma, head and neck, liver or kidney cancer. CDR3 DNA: TGTGCCAGCAGTCCTCCAGGAATCGCGATATTATCGGGGGAGCAGTACTTC. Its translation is CASSPPGIAILSGEQYF.